This TCR beta chain originates from a study of blood T cell repertoires in COVID-19. About the research overall: Samples came from the United States, Italy and Spain, spanning acute and convalescent COVID-19.

The V end was cut by 6 bases, the J end by 0 bases, with 7 bases between. The length of the CDR3 is 13 residues. Method: immunoSEQ multiplex PCR; TCRdb's copy keeps in-frame clones and lacks some. The top ten hold roughly 1% of the sample, which has about 140,000 clones, approximately 90% seen once. V usage is TRBV12-3 or TRBV12-4 and J usage is TRBJ2-3, with no clear D. This sequence was found in a woman in her 50s with acute or convalescent COVID-19. Sequenced: peripheral blood. CDR3: CASSMTSTDTQYF. CDR3 coding DNA: TGTGCCAGCAGCATGACTAGCACAGATACGCAGTATTTT.